The 14 T cell receptor beta chains reported below all come from one sample, sequenced in a study of blood T cell repertoires in COVID-19 (dated by TCRdb to the early 2020s). Library construction relied on the immunoSEQ multiplex PCR assay. TCRdb holds this immuneACCESS table with in-frame rearrangements only. Some clones are missing; in checked studies, unresolved V genes explain under half, and the rest has no known cause. The sample table lists roughly 130,000 clones, around 83% of them with a count of one. Over 3% of the sample is taken by the ten largest. Sample: PBMCs or T cells enriched from blood (not recorded which). Receptor source: a woman in her twenties or thirties who had recovered from COVID-19.

The chain has TRBV24-1 and TRBJ2-3; TRBD1 matches 7 bases. CDR1 and CDR2 (germline): KGHDR, SFDVKD. The V segment lost 4 bases and the J segment 3 bases; nucleotides outside the gene matches: 12. This CDR3 has 17 amino acids. CDR3 protein: CATSEAPRGMRTDTQYF. For the CDR3, the DNA is TGTGCCACCAGTGAAGCCCCCAGGGGGATGAGGACAGATACGCAGTATTTT.

V usage is TRBV6-2 or TRBV6-3 and J usage is TRBJ2-7; 10 bases line up with TRBD1. CDR3 size: 13 residues. Germline CDR1 and CDR2: MNHEY and SVGEGT. Trimming at V came to 4 bases and at J to 6 bases, leaving 3 bases not matched to a gene. CDR3 DNA sequence: TGTGCCAGCAGTTCGACAGGGGGCGGCGAGCAGTACTTC. It codes for CASSSTGGGEQYF.

The V and J genes are TRBV4-3 and TRBJ2-7; TRBD1 matches at 11 bases. V shed 3 bases and J 3 bases; nucleotides not matched to a gene: 4. CDR3 length: 15 residues. Looked up from germline, CDR1 is LGHNA and CDR2 is YSLEER. CDR3 in amino acids: CASSHRDRGNYEQYF. CDR3 DNA: TGCGCCAGCAGCCACCGGGACAGGGGGAACTACGAGCAGTACTTC.

This clone was detected a few times. The CDR3 region is CASSPFGAIASYEQYF. Here the CDR3 DNA reads TGTGCCAGCAGCCCCTTTGGGGCGATCGCCTCCTACGAGCAGTACTTC. The chain couples TRBV3-1 (or the pseudogene TRBV3-2) to TRBJ2-7; D perhaps matches TRBD1 (5 bases). This CDR3 is built from 16 residues. Germline lookup yields CDR1 LGHDT and CDR2 YNNKEL (reference sequence). V was pared by 4 bases and J by 0 bases, with 16 bases between.

This sequence joins TRBV30 and TRBJ1-1, with D tentatively TRBD1 (5 bases). Trimming left V 8 bases short and J 1 base short, with 20 bases between. The CDR3 runs to 15 residues. From germline, CDR1 is GTSNPN and CDR2 SVGIG (reference sequence). The CDR3 region is CARKGPRGSNTEAFF. In nucleotides, the CDR3 is TGTGCCCGCAAAGGGCCAAGGGGATCGAACACTGAAGCTTTCTTT.

The chain has TRBV6-1 and TRBJ2-5; TRBD2 might be the D (6 bases). The CDR3 runs 16 residues. The germline gives CDR1 MNHNS, CDR2 SASEGT. Trimming left V 0 bases short and J 5 bases short, with 16 bases between. The CDR3 protein is CASSEAGGRTTETQYF. The CDR3 nucleotides are TGTGCCAGCAGTGAAGCTGGGGGGAGGACCACGGAGACCCAGTACTTC.

This clone was detected a few times. J is TRBJ2-1 and V is TRBV6-5; 10 bases map to TRBD2. V lost 4 bases to trimming and J lost 8 bases; unmatched junction nucleotides: 11. The germline gives CDR1 MNHEY, CDR2 SVGAGI. The CDR3 is 16 amino acids. Here the CDR3 reads CASSSLAGVKVDEQFF. The CDR3 DNA reads as TGTGCCAGCAGTTCTCTAGCGGGAGTTAAGGTGGATGAGCAGTTCTTC.

The rearrangement uses TRBV4-1 and TRBJ1-6; D possibly corresponds to TRBD1 (6 bases). The V end lost 3 bases, the J end lost 7 bases, and 13 bases lay between the germline ends. CDR1 is MGHRA, CDR2 YSYEKL, per germline. The CDR3 has 15 residues. CDR3 amino acids: CASSQMGARNSPLHF. CDR3 sequence (DNA): TGCGCCAGCAGCCAGATGGGGGCGAGGAATTCACCCCTCCACTTT.

The chain is built from TRBV7-9 and TRBJ2-2; D possibly corresponds to TRBD2 (6 bases). The CDR3 is made up of 17 amino acids. Deletions cut 5 bases from V and 1 base from J, with 17 bases between. The germline gives CDR1 SEHNR, CDR2 FQNEAQ (reference sequence). As DNA, the CDR3 is TGTGCCAGCAGCCGGGACTCGAGTGGACTGAACACCGGGGAGCTGTTTTTT. It yields the protein CASSRDSSGLNTGELFF.

The chain links TRBV18 to TRBJ2-7; D is perhaps TRBD1 (6 bases). Germline V gene lookup returns CDR1 KGHSH and CDR2 LQKENI. The V and J ends lost 2 bases and 5 bases respectively, with 10 bases between them. CDR3 length: 13 amino acids. The CDR3 sequence: CASSPTQGDEQYF. The CDR3 coding sequence is TGTGCCAGCTCACCAACACAGGGAGACGAGCAGTACTTC.

The CDR3 reads CASSPSGQSNQPQHF. In nucleotides, the CDR3 is TGTGCCAGCAGCCCGTCCGGACAGAGCAATCAGCCCCAGCATTTT. The J gene is TRBJ1-5, the V gene TRBV6-2 or TRBV6-3, with D perhaps TRBD1 (6 bases). V shed 6 bases and J shed 1 base, with 13 bases lying between them. Germline values: CDR1 MNHEY, CDR2 SVGEGT. This CDR3 is built from 15 residues.

The rearrangement uses TRBV28 and TRBJ1-5; 7 nucleotides align to TRBD1. The CDR3 length is 13 residues. The germline CDR1 and CDR2 sequences are MDHEN and SYDVKM. Trimming at V came to 2 bases and at J to 7 bases, leaving 2 bases not matched to a gene. In DNA, the CDR3 is TGTGCCAGCAGTTTAGAGGGGGCCCAGCCCCAGCATTTT. This sequence encodes CASSLEGAQPQHF.

This sequence joins TRBV19 and TRBJ2-7, with 16 bases matching TRBD2. Per the germline V gene, CDR1 is LNHDA and CDR2 is SQIVND (reference sequence). The CDR3 length is 18 residues. The V segment lost 6 bases and the J segment 3 bases; nucleotides outside the gene matches: 11. CDR3 sequence reads: CASRKGLAGGPGIYEQYF. CDR3 DNA: TGTGCCAGTAGGAAGGGACTAGCGGGAGGGCCTGGCATCTACGAGCAGTACTTC.

The count of this clone is one. The CDR3 region has the DNA TGCAGCGTTGGACTAGCGGGCGGAGAGACCCAGTACTTC. Its translation: CSVGLAGGETQYF. The V call is TRBV29-1, the J call TRBJ2-5; 10 bases map to TRBD2. The germline V gene encodes CDR1 SQVTM and CDR2 ANQGSEA. V lost 4 bases to trimming and J lost 4 bases; unmatched junction nucleotides: 3. The CDR3 runs 13 residues.